This is a list of T cell receptor beta chains from one sample in a study of breast tumors, draining lymph nodes, adjacent tissues. In TCRdb, the multiplex PCR reads were re-called with MiXCR into one record per CDR3 protein. Here the sample spans 150,000 to 200,000 distinct CDR3 sequences, roughly a third being singletons. The specimen sequenced was axillary lymph node tissue. Every receptor here comes from a female donor with breast cancer. Some clones in this sample may be carry-over from other donors' samples. The CDR3 runs from the conserved cysteine through the conserved F or W. D genes are given only for firm matches. Clone size appears in some rows only: once, few, many, or a class for an expanded clone.

V: TRBV6-2/TRBV6-3
size: -
D: -
J: TRBJ1-2
CDR3: CASSYWGAYGYTF
DNA: TGTGCCAGCAGTTATTGGGGGGCCTATGGCTACACCTTC

V: TRBV12-3/TRBV12-4
size: many
D: TRBD1
J: TRBJ2-1
CDR3: CASSFGRGPNNEQFF
DNA: TGTGCCAGCAGTTTCGGCAGGGGGCCGAACAATGAGCAGTTCTTC

V: TRBV19
size: many
D: -
J: TRBJ1-2
CDR3: CASFSGESGYTF
DNA: TGTGCCAGTTTTTCGGGGGAAAGTGGCTACACCTTC

V: TRBV9
size: -
D: -
J: TRBJ2-3
CDR3: CASSGGEGTDTQYF
DNA: TGTGCCAGCAGCGGGGGGGAAGGCACAGATACGCAGTATTTT

V: TRBV5-6
size: few
D: TRBD2
J: TRBJ2-1
CDR3: CASSLRLAGGYDEQFF
DNA: TGTGCCAGCAGCTTAAGGCTAGCGGGGGGGTACGATGAGCAGTTCTTC

V: TRBV7-6
size: many
D: -
J: TRBJ2-3
CDR3: CASSVKVTDTQYF
DNA: TGTGCCAGCAGCGTAAAGGTCACAGATACGCAGTATTTT

V: TRBV20-1
size: once
D: TRBD2
J: TRBJ2-1
CDR3: CSADKPGLVSEQFF
DNA: TGCAGTGCAGACAAGCCGGGACTAGTATCTGAGCAGTTCTTC

V: TRBV2
size: many
D: -
J: TRBJ2-7
CDR3: CASSPGGGSYEQYF
DNA: TGTGCCAGCAGTCCAGGGGGAGGGTCCTACGAGCAGTACTTC

V: TRBV24-1
size: many
D: TRBD1
J: TRBJ2-5
CDR3: CATSEGGTGRETQYF
DNA: TGTGCCACCAGTGAGGGCGGGACAGGGCGGGAGACCCAGTACTTC

V: TRBV30
size: many
D: TRBD1
J: TRBJ2-7
CDR3: CAWSPLLRTGGSEQYF
DNA: TGTGCCTGGAGCCCCCTTCTCCGGACAGGGGGGAGCGAGCAGTACTTC

V: TRBV7-8
size: many
D: -
J: TRBJ2-5
CDR3: CASSLGQGNQETQYF
DNA: TGTGCCAGCAGCTTAGGGCAGGGGAACCAAGAGACCCAGTACTTC

V: TRBV9
size: -
D: TRBD1
J: TRBJ1-1
CDR3: CASSVAGGSNTEAFF
DNA: TGTGCCAGCAGCGTAGCAGGGGGTTCGAACACTGAAGCTTTCTTT

V: TRBV11-2
size: many
D: -
J: TRBJ2-3
CDR3: CASSLVSRSTDTQYF
DNA: TGTGCCAGCAGCTTAGTTTCCCGAAGCACAGATACGCAGTATTTT

V: TRBV10-3
size: -
D: -
J: TRBJ1-1
CDR3: CAISDIRDKPVTEAFF
DNA: TGTGCCATCAGTGATATACGGGATAAACCCGTGACTGAAGCTTTCTTT

V: TRBV7-9
size: -
D: -
J: TRBJ1-6
CDR3: CASTRGAGRNSPLHF
DNA: TGTGCCAGCACCAGAGGCGCAGGGCGTAATTCACCCCTCCACTTT

V: TRBV18
size: many
D: -
J: TRBJ2-7
CDR3: CASSLTIDSYYEQYF
DNA: TGTGCCAGCTCACTAACGATCGACAGCTACTACGAGCAGTACTTC

V: TRBV20-1
size: many
D: TRBD2
J: TRBJ2-7
CDR3: CSVRPSGSSYEQYF
DNA: TGCAGTGTCCGCCCCAGCGGGAGCTCCTACGAGCAGTACTTC

V: TRBV2
size: many
D: TRBD2
J: TRBJ2-1
CDR3: CAQLPFPASGRVNEQFF
DNA: TGTGCTCAGCTCCCCTTCCCGGCTAGCGGGAGAGTTAATGAGCAGTTCTTC

V: TRBV18
size: many
D: -
J: TRBJ2-5
CDR3: CASSPFKETQYF
DNA: TGTGCCAGCTCACCATTCAAAGAGACCCAGTACTTC

V: TRBV27
size: -
D: -
J: TRBJ2-1
CDR3: CASSSTARVHEQFF
DNA: TGTGCCAGCAGTTCCACGGCTAGGGTACATGAGCAGTTCTTC

V: TRBV5-6
size: many
D: -
J: TRBJ1-4
CDR3: CASSPGVLATNEKLFF
DNA: TGTGCCAGCAGCCCGGGGGTCCTTGCAACTAATGAAAAACTGTTTTTT

V: TRBV9
size: -
D: -
J: TRBJ2-1
CDR3: CASSANDLAGDNEQFF
DNA: TGTGCCAGCAGCGCTAATGATTTAGCCGGGGACAATGAGCAGTTCTTC

V: TRBV6-6
size: few
D: TRBD1
J: TRBJ2-7
CDR3: CASSQPGTGAYEQYF
DNA: TGTGCCAGCAGCCAACCGGGGACAGGGGCGTACGAGCAGTACTTC

V: TRBV4-1
size: many
D: -
J: TRBJ2-1
CDR3: CASSQQGNLNNEQFF
DNA: TGCGCCAGCAGCCAACAGGGGAACCTCAACAATGAGCAGTTCTTC

V: TRBV30
size: many
D: -
J: TRBJ1-4
CDR3: CAWSQGLGPGEKLFF
DNA: TGTGCCTGGAGCCAGGGTCTGGGGCCGGGGGAAAAACTGTTTTTT

V: TRBV7-9
size: -
D: -
J: TRBJ2-3
CDR3: CASSKDRPSTDTQYF
DNA: TGTGCCAGCAGTAAGGACCGACCTAGCACAGATACGCAGTATTTT

V: TRBV7-3
size: many
D: -
J: TRBJ2-5
CDR3: CASSLTRIETQYF
DNA: TGTGCCAGCAGCTTAACCAGAATAGAGACCCAGTACTTC

V: TRBV7-9
size: many
D: -
J: TRBJ2-7
CDR3: CASNLDGSSYEQYF
DNA: TGTGCCAGCAACTTAGATGGCAGCTCCTACGAGCAGTACTTC

V: TRBV29-1
size: -
D: TRBD2
J: TRBJ2-2
CDR3: CSQDTSGYGELFF
DNA: TGCAGCCAAGATACTAGCGGATACGGGGAGCTGTTTTTT

V: TRBV11-2
size: -
D: -
J: TRBJ2-3
CDR3: CASSRSRGESDTQYF
DNA: TGTGCCAGCAGCCGAAGTAGGGGAGAGTCAGATACGCAGTATTTT

V: TRBV7-3
size: many
D: -
J: TRBJ2-2
CDR3: CASSLSNTGELFF
DNA: TGTGCCAGCAGCTTATCGAACACCGGGGAGCTGTTTTTT

V: TRBV12-3/TRBV12-4
size: many
D: TRBD1
J: TRBJ2-3
CDR3: CASSFHTGTGITDTQYF
DNA: TGTGCCAGCAGTTTCCATACCGGGACAGGGATCACAGATACGCAGTATTTT

V: TRBV24-1
size: once
D: TRBD2
J: TRBJ2-1
CDR3: CATSDRRLAGDSYNEQFF
DNA: TGTGCCACCAGTGACCGGCGGCTAGCGGGAGACTCCTACAATGAGCAGTTCTTC

V: TRBV9
size: many
D: -
J: TRBJ1-2
CDR3: CASSVDGRGYGYTF
DNA: TGTGCCAGCAGCGTAGATGGGCGAGGCTATGGCTACACCTTC

V: TRBV6-2/TRBV6-3
size: -
D: TRBD2
J: TRBJ2-5
CDR3: CASSWLAGNLQETQYF
DNA: TGTGCCAGCAGTTGGCTAGCGGGGAACCTCCAAGAGACCCAGTACTTC

V: TRBV4-1
size: many
D: -
J: TRBJ2-7
CDR3: CASSQGFGHYDEQYF
DNA: TGCGCCAGCAGCCAAGGGTTTGGGCACTACGACGAGCAGTACTTC

V: TRBV11-2
size: many
D: -
J: TRBJ2-7
CDR3: CASSLGEQYF
DNA: TGTGCCAGCAGCTTAGGCGAGCAGTACTTC

V: TRBV5-5
size: -
D: -
J: TRBJ1-2
CDR3: CASSYNGPGAAYTF
DNA: TGTGCCAGCAGCTATAATGGACCGGGGGCGGCCTACACCTTC

V: TRBV29-1
size: -
D: -
J: TRBJ1-2
CDR3: CRIRTGIYGYTF
DNA: TGCAGGATTCGGACGGGAATCTATGGCTACACCTTC

V: TRBV4-2
size: once
D: -
J: TRBJ1-6
CDR3: CASSHVTGQVLHF
DNA: TGTGCCAGCAGCCACGTTACAGGGCAGGTCCTCCACTTT